Each of the 14 T cell receptor beta chains below was sequenced from the same sample in a study of T cell responses to AZD1222 COVID-19 vaccine. TCRdb's table, derived via immunoSEQ multiplex PCR, lists solely in-frame clones and lacks some. The sample has about 140,000 clones, 88% seen once. Sequencing was performed on peripheral blood, taken on day 0 of AZD1222 vaccination. These receptors were obtained from an adult in good health.

The DNA of the CDR3 is TGTGCCTGGAGTGCCCGGTTGGAGCAGTACTTC. Translated, it gives CAWSARLEQYF. The V call is TRBV30, the J call TRBJ2-7; D gene unclear. In germline, CDR1 is GTSNPN, CDR2 SVGIG (reference sequence). The CDR3 is 11 amino acids. V lost 1 base, J lost 7 bases, and 8 bases lay in between.

Concerning this clone: The CDR3 end shows no conserved phenylalanine or tryptophan, and so a read error is likely. No DNA is shown, since the ends of the CDR3 on it are uncertain; the CDR3 is the one TCRdb lists. CDR3 in amino acids: CASEGRTLN. This chain links TRBV7-9 with TRBJ1-1. The CDR3 spans 9 amino acids, including both terminal residues. Germline V gives CDR1 SEHNR, CDR2 FQNEAQ (reference sequence).

This rearrangement joins TRBV4-2 to TRBJ2-4; maybe TRBD2 (5 bases). Trimming stripped 0 bases from V and 3 bases from J, with 18 bases between. The germline CDR1 and CDR2 sequences are LGHNA and YNFKEQ. The CDR3 runs 18 residues. The DNA for the CDR3 is TGTGCCAGCAGCCAAGAATCAGGAAGCGGAGGATACAAAAACATTCAGTACTTC. Translating it yields CASSQESGSGGYKNIQYF.

This clone was found a few times. Different DNA sequences within this sample yield the same CDR3. V and J are TRBV28 and TRBJ2-1; 9 bases agree with TRBD2. This CDR3 contains 16 residues. Losses at the gene ends were 4 bases for V and 3 bases for J; bases not matched to a gene: 7. The V gene's germline CDR1 is MDHEN and CDR2 SYDVKM. The CDR3 protein is CASSSLTSGLYNEQFF. The DNA of the CDR3 is TGTGCCAGCAGTTCCCTAACTAGCGGGCTCTACAATGAGCAGTTCTTC.

The chain links TRBV11-2 to TRBJ2-2; D is unclear. V lost 2 bases to trimming and J lost 3 bases, with 7 bases between them. Germline lookup yields CDR1 SGHAT and CDR2 FQNNGV. The CDR3 contains 14 residues. CDR3 bases: TGTGCCAGCAGCTTAAGGCCCGACACCGGGGAGCTGTTTTTT. Translation: CASSLRPDTGELFF. Supplemented by reference TRBV11-2 and TRBJ2-2, the full variable domain reads EAGVAQSPRYKIIEKRQSVAFWCNPISGHATLYWYQQILGQGPKLLIQFQNNGVVDDSQLPKDRFSAERLKGVDSTLKIQPAKLEDSAVYLCASSLRPDTGELFFGEGSRLTVL.

The chain uses TRBV24-1 and TRBJ2-1, with 7 bases aligning to TRBD2. Germline-derived CDR1 and CDR2 are KGHDR and SFDVKD. The trim removed 4 bases at V and 0 bases at J, leaving 11 bases unmatched. CDR3 length: 18 residues. The CDR3 reads CATSDLSSGYPSYNEQFF. The CDR3 nucleotides are TGTGCCACCAGTGACCTTTCTAGCGGTTATCCCTCCTACAATGAGCAGTTCTTC.

This chain joins TRBV7-2 and TRBJ2-3, with D possibly matching TRBD2 (6 bases). Germline V gene data show CDR1 as SGHTA and CDR2 as FQGNSA. CDR3 size: 15 residues. V lost 2 bases to trimming and J lost 1 base, with 10 bases between them. CDR3 in amino acids: CASSLWGEGTDTQYF. The DNA for the CDR3 is TGTGCCAGCAGCTTATGGGGGGAGGGCACAGATACGCAGTATTTT.

The rearrangement uses TRBV6-5 and TRBJ2-2, with D possibly being TRBD1 (5 bases). This CDR3 spans 13 amino acids. Deletions cut 6 bases from V and 8 bases from J, with 13 bases between. Germline V gene lookup returns CDR1 MNHEY and CDR2 SVGAGI. CDR3 sequence: CASSPRAGGELFF. Here the CDR3 DNA reads TGTGCCAGCAGCCCCAGGGCTGGAGGGGAGCTGTTTTTT.

For the CDR3, the DNA is TGCGCCAGCAGCTTAGCGGGAGATGCCGGGGAGCTGTTTTTT. The encoded protein is CASSLAGDAGELFF. V and J are TRBV10-1 and TRBJ2-2, with 9 bases fitting TRBD2. V lost 6 bases to trimming and J lost 6 bases; unmatched junction nucleotides: 5. This CDR3 has 14 residues. The germline gives CDR1 WNHNN, CDR2 SYGVQD (reference sequence).

The V and J genes are TRBV10-3 and TRBJ2-4; 12 positions agree with TRBD1. The CDR3 is 16 amino acids. The V segment lost 3 bases and the J segment 2 bases; nucleotides outside the gene matches: 2. CDR1 and CDR2 from the germline V gene are ENHRY and SYGVKD. As DNA, the CDR3 is TGTGCCATCAGTGAAGGGACAGGGGGCACCAAAAACATTCAGTACTTC. Translated, it gives CAISEGTGGTKNIQYF.

The chain carries TRBV9 and TRBJ2-7; 8 nucleotides align to TRBD1. This CDR3 comprises 14 residues. The ends lost 0 bases at V and 3 bases at J; junction bases unmatched: 2. Germline V CDR1 and CDR2: SGDLS, YYNGEE. The CDR3 sequence: CASSVEGTGYEQYF. The CDR3 DNA sequence: TGTGCCAGCAGCGTAGAAGGGACAGGCTACGAGCAGTACTTC.

The rearrangement links TRBV3-1 (or the pseudogene TRBV3-2) to TRBJ1-2; possible D gene TRBD1, 5 bases. The V end was cut by 5 bases, the J end by 8 bases, with 27 bases between. Per the germline V gene, CDR1 is LGHDT and CDR2 is YNNKEL (reference sequence). There are 17 residues in the CDR3. The CDR3 here is CASSLSLQVPVLRGYTF. Here the CDR3 DNA reads TGTGCCAGCAGCTTAAGCCTACAGGTCCCCGTTTTAAGGGGCTACACCTTC.

The rearrangement links TRBV6-2 or TRBV6-3 to TRBJ1-3, with unresolved D. V was cut by 6 bases and J by 0 bases, with 18 bases left in between. From germline, CDR1 is MNHEY and CDR2 SVGEGT. The CDR3 loop spans 17 amino acids. CDR3 protein: CASSRRRTASSGNTIYF. The CDR3 bases are TGTGCCAGCAGCCGCCGGCGCACTGCGAGCTCTGGAAACACCATATATTTT.

The genes are TRBV7-2 and TRBJ1-5, with TRBD1 as a possible D gene (6 bases). Trimming shortened V by 4 bases and J by 4 bases, and 17 bases separated the two germline ends. Germline V gene sequence: CDR1 SGHTA, CDR2 FQGNSA. There are 16 residues in the CDR3. CDR3 sequence (DNA): TGTGCCAGCAGCTCGCAACCGGGACAATCAAATCAGCCCCAGCATTTT. Its translation is CASSSQPGQSNQPQHF. Full variable domain (remainder filled in from reference TRBV7-2 and TRBJ1-5): GAGVSQSPSNKVTEKGKDVELRCDPISGHTALYWYRQSLGQGLEFLIYFQGNSAPDKSGLPSDRFSAERTGGSVSTLTIQRTQQEDSAVYLCASSSQPGQSNQPQHFGDGTRLSIL.